These 18 T cell receptor beta chains were all obtained from the same sample, sequenced in a study of beta chain features in type 1 diabetes. Reverse transcription of all isolated RNA meant that expressed TCRB transcripts were sequenced. The protocol was immunoSEQ multiplex PCR, while the TCRdb copy is restricted to in-frame clones and leaves out a portion. The sample consists of roughly 450,000 clones, over 11% of them appearing once. The sequencing sample was made of naive CD4+ T cells from blood. These receptors all stem from a man aged 25 to 45 in good health.

The chain has TRBV29-1 and TRBJ2-7; TRBD2 might be the D (6 bases). CDR3 length: 13 residues. The germline V and J ends were trimmed by 6 bases and 2 bases, with 14 bases remaining between them. The germline gives CDR1 SQVTM, CDR2 ANQGSEA. The CDR3 nucleotides are TGCAGCGTGGTAGGACTATATCCCTACGAGCAGTACGTC. Translating it yields CSVVGLYPYEQYV.

The chain combines TRBV19 with TRBJ1-1, with D unresolved. The germline CDR1 and CDR2 sequences are LNHDA and SQIVND (reference sequence). With 1 base removed from V and 1 base from J, the gap between germline ends came to 10 bases. The CDR3 sequence is 15 residues long. The DNA for the CDR3 is TGTGCCAGTAGTATAGCTGGGCGTGGGAACACTGAAGCTTTCTTT. Protein sequence: CASSIAGRGNTEAFF.

This chain connects TRBV29-1 to TRBJ2-1; TRBD2 aligns across 13 bases. V was pared by 5 bases and J by 5 bases, with 6 bases of the junction left unmatched. CDR1 is SQVTM, CDR2 ANQGSEA, per germline. There are 15 residues in the CDR3. CDR3 region: CSVYQGLAGHNEQFF. The CDR3 coding sequence is TGCAGCGTTTACCAGGGACTAGCGGGACACAATGAGCAGTTCTTC.

The gene calls are TRBV30 and TRBJ2-7, with D perhaps TRBD1 (5 bases). The CDR3 has 12 residues. CDR1 and CDR2 (germline): GTSNPN, SVGIG (reference sequence). V lost 4 bases and J 9 bases, leaving 16 bases between the germline ends. The CDR3 bases are TGTGCCTGGACCCGGGCAGGGTCACGGCAGTACGTC. It is translated as CAWTRAGSRQYV.

This clone appeared a few times. J is TRBJ2-2 and V is TRBV30, with a tentative D call TRBD1 (5 bases). CDR1 GTSNPN and CDR2 SVGIG come from the germline V gene (reference sequence). Trimming left V 5 bases short and J 1 base short, with 11 bases between. The CDR3 contains 14 residues. The CDR3 spells CAWGAALNTGELFF. CDR3 DNA sequence: TGTGCCTGGGGGGCAGCCTTGAACACCGGGGAGCTGTTTTTT. Based on the CDR3 plus reference TRBV30 and TRBJ2-2, the full variable domain is SQTIHQWPATLVQPVGSPLSLECTVEGTSNPNLYWYRQAAGRGLQLLFYSVGIGQISSEVPQNLSASRPQDRQFILSSKKLLLSDSGFYLCAWGAALNTGELFFGEGSRLTVL.

The rearrangement links TRBV7-9 to TRBJ1-1; D remains unclear. Looked up from germline, CDR1 is SEHNR and CDR2 is FQNEAQ (reference sequence). The CDR3 length is 14 residues. Between the trimmed V and J ends, which lost 5 bases and 0 bases, there was a span of 10 bases. In DNA, the CDR3 is TGTGCCAGCAGCAAGATCACCTTGAACACTGAAGCTTTCTTT. Translation gives CASSKITLNTEAFF.

The V call is TRBV4-2, the J call TRBJ2-5, with TRBD2 matching over 14 bases. The CDR3 has 19 residues. CDR1 is LGHNA and CDR2 is YNFKEQ in the germline V gene. V gave up 1 base and J gave up 4 bases; unmatched junction bases: 11. CDR3 coding DNA: TGTGCCAGCAGCCAAGTGGGACTAGCGGGAGAGGAGGGTCGAGAGACCCAGTACTTC. It codes for CASSQVGLAGEEGRETQYF.

In this sample, this clone turned up a few times. J is TRBJ2-1 and V is TRBV4-3; D is perhaps TRBD1 (6 bases). The CDR3 sequence is 14 residues long. The germline gives CDR1 LGHNA, CDR2 YSLEER. The ends were cut back, 1 base at V and 9 bases at J, with 13 bases in the middle. CDR3 sequence: CASSQGSGVGEQFF. CDR3 DNA sequence: TGCGCCAGCAGCCAAGGATCAGGGGTGGGTGAGCAGTTCTTC.

The chain uses TRBV5-4 and TRBJ2-3; D might be TRBD1 (6 bases). The CDR3 loop spans 15 amino acids. From germline, CDR1 is SGHNT and CDR2 YYREEE (reference sequence). The V end lost 1 base, the J end lost 2 bases, and 11 bases lay between the germline ends. The DNA of the CDR3 is TGTGCCAGCAGCTTGCCACAGGGTAACACAGATACGCAGTATTTT. Encoded protein: CASSLPQGNTDTQYF. Combining the CDR3 with reference TRBV5-4 and TRBJ2-3 gives the whole variable domain ETGVTQSPTHLIKTRGQQVTLRCSSQSGHNTVSWYQQALGQGPQFIFQYYREEENGRGNFPPRFSGLQFPNYSSELNVNALELDDSALYLCASSLPQGNTDTQYFGPGTRLTVL.

This clone has just a few counts. The chain carries TRBV29-1 and TRBJ1-1; D is unclear. Germline CDR1 and CDR2: SQVTM and ANQGSEA. V was clipped by 7 bases and J by 0 bases, with 9 bases between them. This CDR3 is 12 amino acids long. DNA for the CDR3: TGCAGCGGCCGCGGATTGAACACTGAAGCTTTCTTT. It codes for CSGRGLNTEAFF. The full variable domain, with the rest looked up from reference TRBV29-1 and TRBJ1-1, is SAVISQKPSRDICQRGTSLTIQCQVDSQVTMMFWYRQQPGQSLTLIATANQGSEATYESGFVIDKFPISRPNLTFSTLTVSNMSPEDSSIYLCSGRGLNTEAFFGQGTRLTVV.

Only a few counts were recorded for this clone. The J gene is TRBJ2-3, the V gene TRBV7-2; no firm D call. V lost 4 bases, J lost 5 bases, and 10 bases lay in between. Per germline, CDR1 SGHTA and CDR2 FQGNSA. The CDR3 covers 13 residues. The CDR3 DNA follows: TGTGCCAGCAGCTCAATGGAGATAGATACGCAGTATTTT. Protein product: CASSSMEIDTQYF. Combining the CDR3 with reference TRBV7-2 and TRBJ2-3 gives the whole variable domain GAGVSQSPSNKVTEKGKDVELRCDPISGHTALYWYRQSLGQGLEFLIYFQGNSAPDKSGLPSDRFSAERTGGSVSTLTIQRTQQEDSAVYLCASSSMEIDTQYFGPGTRLTVL.

The count of this clone is one. The chain has TRBV15 and TRBJ1-2, with 7 positions matching TRBD1. The trim removed 2 bases at V and 7 bases at J, leaving 4 bases unmatched. The CDR3 is 13 amino acids. Germline loops: CDR1 LNHNV, CDR2 YYDKDF (reference sequence). The CDR3 sequence: CATSRRDRGGYTF. The CDR3 region has the DNA TGTGCCACCAGCAGAAGGGACAGAGGTGGCTACACCTTC.

The V call is TRBV19, the J call TRBJ2-3, with D perhaps TRBD2 (6 bases). This CDR3 is 15 amino acids long. Germline lookup yields CDR1 LNHDA and CDR2 SQIVND (reference sequence). Trimming stripped 3 bases from V and 5 bases from J, with 15 bases between. The CDR3 DNA sequence: TGTGCCAGTAGTATGGCGGGACCCCCCGGAGATACGCAGTATTTT. Translation: CASSMAGPPGDTQYF.

The V and J genes are TRBV6-1 and TRBJ2-7; D is ambiguous. Trimming left V 2 bases short and J 6 bases short, with 11 bases between. This CDR3 spans 13 amino acids. Germline assignment: CDR1 MNHNS and CDR2 SASEGT. This CDR3 is CASSESGRSEQYF. CDR3 in DNA: TGTGCCAGCAGTGAATCCGGACGGAGCGAGCAGTACTTC.

A few counts support this clone. The V and J genes are TRBV7-6 and TRBJ2-3; 9 nucleotides agree with TRBD2. Trimming took 0 bases from V and 3 from J; bases not matched to a gene: 1. This CDR3 is 15 amino acids long. Germline assignment: CDR1 SGHVS and CDR2 FNYEAQ. The CDR3 nucleotides are TGTGCCAGCAGCTTAGCGACTAGCGGTACAGATACGCAGTATTTT. Encoded protein: CASSLATSGTDTQYF.

This clone came up a few times. This sequence joins TRBV18 and TRBJ2-6; D is unclear. There are 14 residues in the CDR3. Germline V lookup: CDR1 KGHSH, CDR2 LQKENI. With 1 base removed from V and 2 bases from J, the gap between germline ends came to 3 bases. CDR3 sequence (DNA): TGTGCCAGCTCACCACAGGCTGGGGCCAACGTCCTGACTTTC. Protein: CASSPQAGANVLTF.

This chain connects TRBV18 to TRBJ1-5; D ambiguous. The CDR3 has 16 residues. V lost 4 bases and J 4 bases, leaving 17 bases between the germline ends. Germline assignment: CDR1 KGHSH and CDR2 LQKENI. The CDR3 coding sequence is TGTGCCAGCTCACGGCAGGACTCCGGCAGGAATCAGCCCCAGCATTTT. Protein product: CASSRQDSGRNQPQHF.

A few counts support this clone. The chain carries TRBV2 and TRBJ2-7, with 8 bases lining up with TRBD1. The CDR3 totals 13 residues. V trimming: 4 bases; J trimming: 6 bases; junction bases outside the gene matches: 5. CDR1 is SNHLY and CDR2 is FYNNEI in the germline V gene. The CDR3 DNA reads TGTGCCAGCAGTGGACAGGGGACTGGCGAGCAGTACTTC. Translating it yields CASSGQGTGEQYF. Together with reference TRBV2 and TRBJ2-7, the CDR3 gives the full variable domain: EPEVTQTPSHQVTQMGQEVILRCVPISNHLYFYWYRQILGQKVEFLVSFYNNEISEKSEIFDDQFSVERPDGSNFTLKIRSTKLEDSAMYFCASSGQGTGEQYFGPGTRLTVT.